These T cell receptor beta chains were read from a single sample in a study of shared T cell receptors in the human thymus. Sequencing was performed with immunoSEQ multiplex PCR; in TCRdb, only in-frame clones are kept and a portion is missing. The data hold hundreds of thousands of clones, with approximately 87% observed a single time. This same sample was also taken into another study, of human thymus T cells.

The specimen sequenced was thymocytes. The receptors originated from a boy younger than two with a congenital heart defect. CDR3s include the opening cysteine and the closing phenylalanine or tryptophan. Each record gives: V gene, J gene, CDR3 length, CDR3 protein.

TRBV6-5,TRBJ2-3,13,CASSYTGADTQYF
TRBV9,TRBJ2-7,13,CASSAPRGGEQYF
TRBV28,TRBJ2-1,15,CASSFDPGTYNEQFF
TRBV5-5,TRBJ2-4,14,CASSRLLESDIQYF
TRBV9,TRBJ2-3,15,CASSVKAEGTDTQYF
TRBV4-1,TRBJ1-4,15,CASSQVLGAYEKLFF
TRBV25-1,TRBJ2-2,14,CASSSGGALGELFF
TRBV6-1,TRBJ2-5,14,CASSETTGLETQYF
TRBV10-2,TRBJ1-4,14,CASSATGPNEKLFF
TRBV4-2,TRBJ1-2,15,CASSQETGGNYGYTF
TRBV11-2,TRBJ2-2,15,CASSCGTREAGELFF
TRBV14,TRBJ1-1,15,CASSQDGRTSGAAFF
TRBV29-1,TRBJ1-1,17,CSVGGEYSYLGGPEAFF
TRBV19,TRBJ2-3,18,CASSAGLAGSYSTDTQYF
TRBV4-1,TRBJ1-6,15,CASSQEDSGNSPLHF
TRBV7-9,TRBJ2-5,14,CASSLALAQETQYF
TRBV9,TRBJ2-1,13,CASSVASGPPQFF
TRBV7-2,TRBJ2-2,16,CASSSSGGANTGELFF
TRBV4-3,TRBJ2-5,17,CASSQDPSGWGQETQYF
TRBV28,TRBJ2-2,15,CASSLGQPGPGELFF
TRBV6-1,TRBJ2-1,14,CASRLAALDNEQFF
TRBV4-1,TRBJ2-1,13,CASSQDMRSEQFF
TRBV19,TRBJ2-2,15,CASMGGLRYTGELFF
TRBV27,TRBJ1-5,13,CASSTGGNQPQHF
TRBV14,TRBJ1-3,15,CASSRSGYSGNTIYF
TRBV6-6,TRBJ1-5,15,CASSYAGQGNQPQHF
TRBV9,TRBJ1-4,14,CASSRDRNNEKLFF
TRBV7-2,TRBJ2-7,11,CASSHRDEQYF
TRBV7-7,TRBJ2-2,17,CASSLVGRRGGPGELFF
TRBV19,TRBJ1-6,18,CASSTTMTGGSYNSPLHF
TRBV9,TRBJ2-7,15,CASSVAGTGIYEQYF
TRBV6-1,TRBJ2-7,14,CASTVGLISYEQYF
TRBV5-1,TRBJ2-2,19,CASSSGGARGRPDTGELFF
TRBV4-1,TRBJ1-4,18,CASSQDTTGNTLGRKLFF
TRBV25-1,TRBJ2-1,12,CASSEGQGNQFF
TRBV4-3,TRBJ2-7,17,CASSQDLGTSGNYEQYF
TRBV16,TRBJ1-4,19,CASSLRQPPYTATNEKLFF
TRBV4-3,TRBJ2-2,16,CATLPTVTPGTGELFF
TRBV5-8,TRBJ2-7,15,CASSLASDSPYEQYF
TRBV30,TRBJ1-2,13,CACVRDFNYGYTF
TRBV14,TRBJ2-2,14,CASSGSGDTGELFF
TRBV5-6,TRBJ1-2,16,CASSPVPGQGNYGYTF
TRBV5-4,TRBJ2-2,13,CASSLWGAGELFF
TRBV7-2,TRBJ2-1,16,CASSSDRAPGYNEQFF
TRBV14,TRBJ2-7,15,CASSQDLDSSYEQYF
TRBV7-6,TRBJ2-1,19,CASSLSLAGGRGSYNEQFF
TRBV14,TRBJ2-7,17,CASSPTLLAGGPGEQYF
TRBV6-4,TRBJ2-5,16,CASSDSPSGGVETQYF
TRBV27,TRBJ2-3,19,CASSFGGLAGGPGTDTQYF
TRBV7-2,TRBJ2-2,15,CASSGLAGFAGELFF
TRBV23-1,TRBJ1-1,16,CASSQSPARGGTEAFF
TRBV5-1,TRBJ1-1,16,CASSSGTGNFGTEAFF
TRBV11-2,TRBJ1-4,18,CASSLRGQGRATNEKLFF